This record looks at one T cell receptor (beta chain) sequence and its context. Trimming cost V 0 bases and J 1 base; bases outside gene matches: 3. Germline V gives CDR1 SGDLS, CDR2 YYNGEE. The CDR3 has 16 amino acids. Per the study methods: Reference gene primers were amplified, and this amplification served to estimate nucleated cell counts. The table came from immunoSEQ multiplex PCR; TCRdb's copy has only in-frame clones and leaves some out. V, J and clone size are those of that table, while D and trimming were read from the DNA. This table holds about 59,000 clones, more than 80% found once. This specimen comes from a study of blood T cell repertoires in COVID-19. Turning to the study itself: The cDNA or gDNA used as material had been derived from T cells, B-cell-depleted T cells, or PBMCs.

The sequence derives from a man aged 80 or over with acute or convalescent COVID-19. The material sequenced was peripheral blood. The chain links TRBV9 to TRBJ2-1; TRBD2 aligns across 8 bases. CDR3 loop: CASSVAGGRSYNEQFF. DNA of the CDR3: TGTGCCAGCAGCGTAGCGGGGGGGCGTTCCTACAATGAGCAGTTCTTC.